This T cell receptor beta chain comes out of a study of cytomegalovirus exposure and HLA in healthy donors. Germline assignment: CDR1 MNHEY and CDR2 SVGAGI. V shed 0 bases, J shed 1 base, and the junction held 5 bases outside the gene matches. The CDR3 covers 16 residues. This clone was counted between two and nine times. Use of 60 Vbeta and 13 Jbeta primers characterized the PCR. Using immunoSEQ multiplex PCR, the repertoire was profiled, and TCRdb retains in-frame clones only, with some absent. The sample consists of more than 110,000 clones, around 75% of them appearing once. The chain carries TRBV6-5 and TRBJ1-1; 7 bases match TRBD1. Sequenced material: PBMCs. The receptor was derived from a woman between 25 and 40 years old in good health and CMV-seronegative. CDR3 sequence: CASSYSIQGGNTEAFF. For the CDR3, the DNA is TGTGCCAGCAGTTACTCGATTCAGGGGGGGAACACTGAAGCTTTCTTT.